The rows below give T cell receptor beta chains drawn from one sample of a study of CD8 T cells in ankylosing spondylitis. TCRdb reprocessed the 5' RACE reads via MiXCR and lists one record per CDR3 protein. The data hold more than 600,000 distinct CDR3 sequences, with about 20% observed a single time. Sequenced: blood, either unsorted or a sorted T cell fraction (not recorded which). Source of these receptors: a male donor with ankylosing spondylitis. Both conserved end residues are part of each CDR3. D genes are given only for firm matches. A clone size is listed for some rows: how often the clone was seen (once, few, many), or a class if it is expanded.

>TRBJ2-6|NA|NA|TRBV15
CATSSLTVPSGANVLTF
TGTGCCACCAGCAGTTTGACTGTTCCCTCTGGGGCCAACGTCCTGACTTTC
>TRBJ2-5|NA|few|TRBV5-1
CATTRLLDDGETQYF
TGCGCAACCACGAGACTGCTAGATGATGGGGAGACCCAGTACTTC
>TRBJ2-1|NA|few|TRBV15
CATSRDPGHEQFF
TGTGCCACCAGCAGAGATCCGGGGCATGAGCAGTTCTTC
>TRBJ1-5|NA|NA|TRBV5-6
CASSSRQGTRQPQHF
TGTGCCAGCAGCTCCCGGCAGGGTACGCGGCAGCCCCAGCATTTT
>TRBJ1-2|NA|NA|TRBV6-1
CASTSGRRRYGYTF
TGTGCCAGCACCTCCGGTAGGCGCCGCTATGGCTACACCTTC
>TRBJ2-1|NA|NA|TRBV5-1
CASSRMGNEQFF
TGCGCCAGCAGCCGAATGGGGAATGAGCAGTTCTTC
>TRBJ2-7|NA|many|TRBV20-1
CSATAPRGRANEQYF
TGCAGTGCGACTGCCCCCAGGGGGAGGGCGAACGAGCAGTACTTC
>TRBJ2-1|NA|NA|TRBV7-9
CASSVTAIKNNEQFF
TGTGCCAGCAGCGTAACCGCGATCAAAAACAATGAGCAGTTCTTC
>TRBJ2-6|NA|few|TRBV6-2/TRBV6-3
CASSWAGANVLTF
TGTGCCAGCAGTTGGGCTGGGGCCAACGTCCTGACTTTC
>TRBJ2-7|NA|few|TRBV12-3/TRBV12-4
CASSSSWTASYEQYF
TGTGCCAGCAGTTCATCTTGGACAGCCTCCTACGAGCAGTACTTC
>TRBJ2-1|NA|few|TRBV12-3/TRBV12-4
CASSPTGERDEQFF
TGTGCCAGCAGTCCGACGGGGGAAAGGGATGAGCAGTTCTTC
>TRBJ2-5|NA|NA|TRBV4-1
CASSQGVLETQYF
TGTGCCAGCAGCCAAGGGGTGCTGGAGACCCAGTACTTC
>TRBJ2-3|NA|NA|TRBV20-1
CSASSWAGATDTQYF
TGCAGTGCTAGTTCCTGGGCGGGGGCCACAGATACGCAGTATTTT
>TRBJ2-7|TRBD2|many|TRBV3-1
CASSLLAGGYEQYF
TGTGCCAGCAGCCTTCTAGCGGGGGGGTACGAGCAGTACTTC
>TRBJ2-3|TRBD2|many|TRBV19
CASSIRGGGAEDTQYF
TGTGCCAGTAGTATCCGGGGCGGGGGGGCTGAAGATACGCAGTATTTT
>TRBJ2-1|TRBD1|NA|TRBV30
CAWSPGTDNEQFF
TGTGCCTGGAGTCCCGGGACAGACAATGAGCAGTTCTTC
>TRBJ2-3|NA|few|TRBV12-3/TRBV12-4
CASSPRTRLDTDTQYF
TGTGCCAGCAGTCCCCGAACGAGATTAGACACAGATACGCAGTATTTT
>TRBJ1-2|NA|many|TRBV7-2
CASSFASAGEYTF
TGTGCCAGCAGCTTTGCGTCGGCAGGGGAGTACACCTTC
>TRBJ2-1|TRBD1|few|TRBV12-5
CASGSNRGDEQFF
TGTGCTAGTGGTAGCAACAGGGGTGATGAGCAGTTCTTC
>TRBJ2-4|TRBD1|NA|TRBV3-1
CASSRDRVGDIQYF
TGTGCCAGCAGCAGGGACAGGGTGGGGGACATTCAGTACTTC
>TRBJ1-1|NA|NA|TRBV2
CASIAGTLNTEAFF
TGTGCCAGCATCGCCGGGACATTGAACACTGAAGCTTTCTTT
>TRBJ1-5|NA|few|TRBV30
CAWAATSNQPQHF
TGTGCCTGGGCAGCGACTAGCAATCAGCCCCAGCATTTT
>TRBJ2-1|TRBD1|few|TRBV11-2
CASSSRDRGSNEQFF
TGTGCCAGCAGCTCCCGGGACAGGGGGTCCAATGAGCAGTTCTTC
>TRBJ1-2|NA|few|TRBV10-3
CAISGGFYGYTF
TGTGCCATCAGTGGGGGATTCTATGGCTACACCTTC
>TRBJ2-7|NA|many|TRBV12-3/TRBV12-4
CASTARDPWNEQYF
TGTGCCAGCACCGCCCGGGACCCATGGAACGAGCAGTACTTC
>TRBJ1-2|NA|NA|TRBV11-3
CASSLFDRDYGYTF
TGTGCCAGCAGCTTGTTCGACCGAGACTATGGCTACACCTTC
>TRBJ2-1|TRBD2|NA|TRBV6-6
CASSYLAGVEQFF
TGTGCCAGCAGTTACTTAGCGGGGGTTGAGCAGTTCTTC
>TRBJ1-5|NA|few|TRBV28
CASSLPGAGQGTNQPQHF
TGTGCCAGCAGTTTGCCCGGGGCGGGGCAGGGGACCAATCAGCCCCAGCATTTT
>TRBJ2-1|NA|few|TRBV30
CAWLDGGLEQFF
TGTGCCTGGCTAGATGGGGGGTTAGAGCAGTTCTTC
>TRBJ2-7|NA|NA|TRBV28
CASSLSNWIYEQYF
TGTGCCAGCAGTCTATCTAACTGGATTTACGAGCAGTACTTC
>TRBJ1-1|NA|NA|TRBV5-1
CASRLEPGLNTEAFF
TGCGCCAGCAGGTTGGAGCCGGGACTAAACACTGAAGCTTTCTTT
>TRBJ2-5|TRBD1|few|TRBV27
CASSWDRGETQYF
TGTGCCAGCAGTTGGGACAGGGGAGAGACCCAGTACTTC
>TRBJ2-3|TRBD2|few|TRBV2
CASSPGLAHGDTQYF
TGTGCCAGCAGCCCGGGACTAGCCCACGGAGATACGCAGTATTTT
>TRBJ1-3|NA|NA|TRBV6-1
CASRRRENRKSSGNTIYF
TGTGCCAGCCGGCGGCGCGAGAATCGCAAAAGCTCTGGAAACACCATATATTTT
>TRBJ1-1|NA|few|TRBV20-1
CSAKTEPHTEAFF
TGCAGTGCAAAGACCGAGCCCCACACTGAAGCTTTCTTT
>TRBJ2-4|TRBD1|few|TRBV12-3/TRBV12-4
CASSWDRDFENIQYF
TGTGCCAGCAGTTGGGACAGGGATTTTGAAAACATTCAGTACTTC
>TRBJ1-4|NA|NA|TRBV28
CASGGGGPATNEKLFF
TGTGCCAGCGGCGGCGGGGGGCCCGCAACTAATGAAAAACTGTTTTTT
>TRBJ1-1|NA|few|TRBV12-3/TRBV12-4
CASSFRSGQNTEAFF
TGTGCCAGCAGTTTTCGGTCAGGGCAGAACACTGAAGCTTTCTTT
>TRBJ2-2|TRBD2|few|TRBV12-3/TRBV12-4
CASRGLAPGTGELFF
TGTGCCAGCAGGGGACTAGCTCCGGGCACCGGGGAGCTGTTTTTT
>TRBJ2-1|TRBD2|few|TRBV11-2
CASNLGGRNEQFF
TGTGCCAGCAACCTGGGGGGGAGGAATGAGCAGTTCTTC
>TRBJ1-5|NA|many|TRBV20-1
CSARPSHNQPQHF
TGCAGTGCTAGACCCTCACACAATCAGCCCCAGCATTTT
>TRBJ2-5|TRBD2|NA|TRBV2
CASSAWTSGESQYF
TGTGCCAGCAGCGCCTGGACTAGCGGGGAGTCCCAGTACTTC
>TRBJ2-1|TRBD2|NA|TRBV19
CASSIFGLAGRGDEQFF
TGTGCCAGTAGTATTTTTGGGCTAGCGGGTAGAGGGGATGAGCAGTTCTTC
>TRBJ2-7|TRBD2|NA|TRBV4-2
CASSRGTSGSPEQYF
TGTGCCAGCAGCCGCGGGACTAGCGGGAGCCCGGAGCAGTACTTC
>TRBJ2-7|NA|many|TRBV7-9
CASSLGRGSSYEQYF
TGCGCCAGCAGCTTGGGTCGGGGGAGCTCCTACGAGCAGTACTTC
>TRBJ1-1|NA|few|TRBV5-6
CASSPGGGRKTEAFF
TGTGCCAGCAGCCCCGGCGGGGGTAGGAAGACTGAAGCTTTCTTT